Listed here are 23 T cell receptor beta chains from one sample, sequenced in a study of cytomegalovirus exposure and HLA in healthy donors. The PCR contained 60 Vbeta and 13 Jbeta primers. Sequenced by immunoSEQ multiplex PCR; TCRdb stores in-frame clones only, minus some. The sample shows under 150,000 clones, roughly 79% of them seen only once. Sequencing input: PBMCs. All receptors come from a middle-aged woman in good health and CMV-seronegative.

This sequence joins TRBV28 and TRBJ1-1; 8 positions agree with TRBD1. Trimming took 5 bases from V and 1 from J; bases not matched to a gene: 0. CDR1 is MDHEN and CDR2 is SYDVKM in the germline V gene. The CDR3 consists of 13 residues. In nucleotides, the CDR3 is TGTGCCAGCAGTGGACAGGGGAACACTGAAGCTTTCTTT. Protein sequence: CASSGQGNTEAFF.

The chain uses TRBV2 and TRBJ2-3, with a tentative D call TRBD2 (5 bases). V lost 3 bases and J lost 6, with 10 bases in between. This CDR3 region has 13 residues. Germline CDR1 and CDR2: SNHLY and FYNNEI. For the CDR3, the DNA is TGTGCCAGCAGTGATAGAGGGTCCGATACGCAGTATTTT. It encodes CASSDRGSDTQYF.

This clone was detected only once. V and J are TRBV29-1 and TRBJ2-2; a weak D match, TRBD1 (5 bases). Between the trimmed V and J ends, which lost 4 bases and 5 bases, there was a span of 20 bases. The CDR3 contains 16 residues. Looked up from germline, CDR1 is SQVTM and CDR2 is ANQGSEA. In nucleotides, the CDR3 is TGCAGCGTTGTATGGGCAGGGCATGGACGGACCGGGGAGCTGTTTTTT. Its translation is CSVVWAGHGRTGELFF.

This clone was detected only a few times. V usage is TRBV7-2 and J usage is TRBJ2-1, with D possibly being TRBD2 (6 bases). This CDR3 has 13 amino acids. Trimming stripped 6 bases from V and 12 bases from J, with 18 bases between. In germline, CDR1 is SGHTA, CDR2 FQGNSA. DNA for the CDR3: TGTGCCAGCAGGCGAGGACTACCGACGGGGCAGTTCTTC. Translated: CASRRGLPTGQFF.

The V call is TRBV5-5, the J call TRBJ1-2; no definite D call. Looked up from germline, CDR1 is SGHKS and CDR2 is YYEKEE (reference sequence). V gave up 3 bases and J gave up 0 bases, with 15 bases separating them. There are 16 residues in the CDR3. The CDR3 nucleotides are TGTGCCAGCAGCTCCTCAGTCCCCGAAACTAACTATGGCTACACCTTC. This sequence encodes CASSSSVPETNYGYTF.

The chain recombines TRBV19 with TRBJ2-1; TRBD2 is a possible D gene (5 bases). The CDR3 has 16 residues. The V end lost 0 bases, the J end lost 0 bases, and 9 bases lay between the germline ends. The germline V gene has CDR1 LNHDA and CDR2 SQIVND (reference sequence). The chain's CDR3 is CASSIDPGSSYNEQFF. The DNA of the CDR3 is TGTGCCAGTAGTATAGATCCGGGGTCCTCCTACAATGAGCAGTTCTTC.

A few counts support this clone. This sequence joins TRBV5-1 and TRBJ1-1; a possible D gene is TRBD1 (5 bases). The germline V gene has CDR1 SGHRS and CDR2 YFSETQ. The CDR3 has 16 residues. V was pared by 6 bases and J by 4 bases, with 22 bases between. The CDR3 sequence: CASMPLGRDGVTEAFF. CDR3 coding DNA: TGCGCCAGCATGCCCCTGGGGCGGGATGGCGTCACTGAAGCTTTCTTT.

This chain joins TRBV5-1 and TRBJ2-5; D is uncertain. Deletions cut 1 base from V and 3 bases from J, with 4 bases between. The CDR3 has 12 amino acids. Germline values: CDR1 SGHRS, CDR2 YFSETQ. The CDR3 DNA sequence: TGCGCCAGCAGCTTGCCAGAAGAGACCCAGTACTTC. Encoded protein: CASSLPEETQYF.

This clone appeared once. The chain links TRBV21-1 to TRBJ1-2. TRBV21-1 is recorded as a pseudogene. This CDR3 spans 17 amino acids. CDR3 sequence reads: CASSKVSTMRVGEGYTF. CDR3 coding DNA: TGTGCCAGCAGCAAAGTGAGTACTATGAGGGTTGGGGAGGGCTACACCTTC.

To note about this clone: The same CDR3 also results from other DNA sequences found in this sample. As DNA, the CDR3 is TGCAGCGTTGGGCAGGGGTTCACTGAAGCTTTCTTT. It encodes CSVGQGFTEAFF. This rearrangement joins TRBV29-1 to TRBJ1-1; D is possibly TRBD1 (6 bases). Germline V gene data show CDR1 as SQVTM and CDR2 as ANQGSEA. The CDR3 runs 12 residues. The V and J ends lost 4 bases and 4 bases respectively, with 10 bases between them.

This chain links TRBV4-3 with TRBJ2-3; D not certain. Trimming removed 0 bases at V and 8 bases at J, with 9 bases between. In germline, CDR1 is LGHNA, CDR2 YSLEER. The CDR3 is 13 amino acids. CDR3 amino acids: CASSQDYAGTQYF. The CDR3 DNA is TGCGCCAGCAGCCAAGACTATGCCGGTACGCAGTATTTT.

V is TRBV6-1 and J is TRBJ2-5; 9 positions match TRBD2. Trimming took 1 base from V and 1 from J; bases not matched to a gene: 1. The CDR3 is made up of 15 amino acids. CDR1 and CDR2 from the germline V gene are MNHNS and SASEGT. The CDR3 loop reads CASSEVAGAQETQYF. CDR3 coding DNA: TGTGCCAGCAGTGAAGTAGCGGGGGCCCAAGAGACCCAGTACTTC.

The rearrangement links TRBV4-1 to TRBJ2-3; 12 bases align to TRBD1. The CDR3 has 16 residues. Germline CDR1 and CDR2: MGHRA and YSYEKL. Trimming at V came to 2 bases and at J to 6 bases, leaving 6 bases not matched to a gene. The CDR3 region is CASSQRDRGRLDTQYF. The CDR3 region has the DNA TGCGCCAGCAGCCAAAGGGACAGGGGGCGCTTGGATACGCAGTATTTT.

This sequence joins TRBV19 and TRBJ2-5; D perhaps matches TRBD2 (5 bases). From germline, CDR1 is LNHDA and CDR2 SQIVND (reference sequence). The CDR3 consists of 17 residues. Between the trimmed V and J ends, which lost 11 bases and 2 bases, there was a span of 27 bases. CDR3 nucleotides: TGTGCCTCGTCAAAAGCGGAGCTCTTTGGATGGCAAGAGACCCAGTACTTC. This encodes CASSKAELFGWQETQYF.

CDR3 sequence: CASSQDRGLRLNEQYF. CDR3 DNA sequence: TGTGCCAGTAGTCAGGACAGGGGGCTGAGATTAAACGAGCAGTACTTC. V gene TRBV19 combines with J gene TRBJ2-7, with 11 bases fitting TRBD1. Losses at the gene ends were 5 bases for V and 5 bases for J; bases not matched to a gene: 11. Germline values: CDR1 LNHDA, CDR2 SQIVND (reference sequence). The CDR3 has 16 amino acids.

The CDR3 region is CAISAGQGQNEKLFF. The CDR3 coding sequence is TGTGCCATCAGCGCCGGACAGGGCCAGAATGAAAAACTGTTTTTT. The V gene is TRBV10-3, the J gene TRBJ1-4, with TRBD1 matching over 8 bases. Germline V CDR1 and CDR2: ENHRY, SYGVKD. The CDR3 has 15 amino acids. With 6 bases clipped from V and 5 bases from J, the junction kept 8 bases outside the gene matches.

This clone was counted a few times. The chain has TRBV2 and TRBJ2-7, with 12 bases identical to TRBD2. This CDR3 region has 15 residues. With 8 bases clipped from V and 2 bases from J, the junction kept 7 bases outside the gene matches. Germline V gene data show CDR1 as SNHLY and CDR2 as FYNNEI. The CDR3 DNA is TGTGCCAGCTGTGCGGCTAGCGGGGGGGCCTACGAGCAGTACTTC. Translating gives CASCAASGGAYEQYF.

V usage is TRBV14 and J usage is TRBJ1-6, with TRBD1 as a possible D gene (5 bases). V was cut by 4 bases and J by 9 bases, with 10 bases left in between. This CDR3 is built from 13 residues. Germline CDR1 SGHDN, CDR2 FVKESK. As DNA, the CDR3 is TGTGCCAGCAGCCCCTACGGGGGTTCACCCCTCCACTTT. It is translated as CASSPYGGSPLHF.

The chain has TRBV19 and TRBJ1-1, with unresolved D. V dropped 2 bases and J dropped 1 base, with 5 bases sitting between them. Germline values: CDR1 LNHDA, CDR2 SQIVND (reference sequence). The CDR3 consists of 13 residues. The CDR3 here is CASSIWANTEAFF. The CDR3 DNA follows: TGTGCCAGTAGTATATGGGCGAACACTGAAGCTTTCTTT.

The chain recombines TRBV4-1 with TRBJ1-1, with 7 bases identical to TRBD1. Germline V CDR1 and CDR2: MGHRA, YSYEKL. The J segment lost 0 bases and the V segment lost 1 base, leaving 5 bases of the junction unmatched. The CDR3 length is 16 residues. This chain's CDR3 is CASSQGQGGMNTEAFF. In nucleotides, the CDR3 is TGCGCCAGCAGCCAAGGACAGGGTGGGATGAACACTGAAGCTTTCTTT.

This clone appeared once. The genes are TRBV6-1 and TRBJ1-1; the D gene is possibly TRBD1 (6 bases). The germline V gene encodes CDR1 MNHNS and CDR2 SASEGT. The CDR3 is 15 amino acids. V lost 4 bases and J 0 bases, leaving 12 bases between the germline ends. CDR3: CASSVHRDMNTEAFF. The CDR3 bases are TGTGCCAGCAGTGTACACAGGGACATGAACACTGAAGCTTTCTTT.

This CDR3 reads CASSLVSGATGELFF. The CDR3 coding sequence is TGTGCCAGCAGTTTAGTGTCAGGGGCCACCGGGGAGCTGTTTTTT. This chain uses TRBV28 with TRBJ2-2; D might be TRBD1 (6 bases). V gave up 2 bases and J gave up 4 bases, with 11 bases separating them. Looked up from germline, CDR1 is MDHEN and CDR2 is SYDVKM. The CDR3 consists of 15 residues.

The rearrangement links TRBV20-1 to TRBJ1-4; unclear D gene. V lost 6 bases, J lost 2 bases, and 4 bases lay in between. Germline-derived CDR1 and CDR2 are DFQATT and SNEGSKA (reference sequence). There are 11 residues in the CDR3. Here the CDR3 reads CSARTNEKLFF. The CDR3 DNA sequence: TGCAGTGCACGGACTAATGAAAAACTGTTTTTT.